The entry below gives a single T cell receptor (beta chain) sequence along with its context. No cognate antigen has been identified for it. No much larger clone exists at a distance of one base, and base qualities are not known. Reading from cysteine to phenylalanine, the CDR3 counts 13 amino acids. The DNA shown is the 39-base CDR3, in frame from base 1. CDR1 and CDR2 are read off the germline V gene (reference sequence) as PRHDT and FYEKMQ. V is shortened by 0 bases, J by 9 bases, and the region joining them spans 11 bases. The sample originates from a study of CD8+ T cells in alopecia areata (dated by TCRdb to about 2018). Background on the whole study: Treated patients were enrolled in an open-label pilot trial of oral tofacitinib at 5 to 10 mg twice daily for moderate-to-severe alopecia areata. Patients received tofacitinib for 6 to 18 months and were then followed off drug for 6 months to check for delayed response and recurrence. The study used high-throughput TCRbeta sequencing to examine T cell clonal expansion in alopecia areata, in both the C3H/HeJ mouse model and human patients. Scalp tissue and sorted CD4+ and CD8+ peripheral blood T cells from patchy and totalis/universalis alopecia areata patients and from healthy controls were covered by human TCRbeta sequencing. Biopsies were taken from tofacitinib-treated patients at baseline and at 4 and 24 weeks of treatment, and a later scalp biopsy was taken in several of the tofacitinib-treated patients. Scalp clonality was compared among normal scalp (n=4), patchy alopecia areata scalp (n=8), and alopecia totalis/universalis scalp (n=8). RNA was obtained with the PAXgene miRNA kit for fixed scalp, the miRNeasy kit for PBMCs, and the RNeasy kit for mouse skin. immunoSEQ multiplex PCR using 35 Vbeta forward primers and 13 Jbeta reverse primers was used to amplify TCRbeta CDR3 regions. Overall study results and their limits: Unlike mouse skin, where gammadelta T cells dominate, normal human skin contains resident alphabeta T cells that get sequenced too, which complicates analysis of the scalp TCR repertoire. Shared TCR sequences between patients were less evident than in mice, which may be partly attributable to HLA diversity in the patient population. Compared with normal scalp, lesional scalp, particularly in alopecia totalis/universalis, had higher clonality and more expanded CD8+ clones, which suggests antigenic drive.

This specimen's time point label, interpreted: baseline before oral tofacitinib. Peripheral blood and lesional scalp punch biopsies were obtained from patients with alopecia areata. PBMCs were isolated by density centrifugation and stained for CD3, CD4 and CD8, after which CD4+ and CD8+ T cells were sorted on a FACSAria. Libraries were prepared through the immunoSEQ multiplex PCR assay. To provide template for TCR sequencing, every sample had RNA extracted and reverse transcribed into cDNA. SuperScript III was used to make first-strand cDNA, primed with a 2:1 mix of oligo-dT and random hexamers. A synthetic immune receptor repertoire was used to assess amplification bias, and residual bias was removed computationally. As for the authors' bioinformatics: Raw reads were preprocessed for error removal, and CDR3 was defined according to IMGT conventions as running from the conserved cysteine to phenylalanine. Clonality was calculated as 1 minus Shannon entropy normalized by log2 of the number of productive unique TCRs. CD4 or CD8 identity of scalp clones was inferred by cross-referencing scalp TCRbeta sequences with sorted blood CD4 and CD8 repertoires. In TCRdb, the immuneACCESS table is reduced to in-frame sequences with V and J assigned. These tables do not hold every clone; where another copy was compared, an unresolved V gene accounts for under half, and the others remain unexplained. V, J and clone size reflect that table, while D and trimming were determined from the DNA. The sample table shows 100,000 to 150,000 clones, and about 47% are seen once. The ten largest account for approximately 18% of the sample.

The receptor was derived from a human donor with alopecia areata. The chain joins TRBV13 to TRBJ1-2; the D gene is possibly TRBD1, with 5 bases matching. Sequenced here: CD8+ T cells sorted from blood, sampled at week 0. The base sequence is TGTGCCAGCAGCTTAGGTCAGGGCTTAAGCTACACCTTC. It translates as CASSLGQGLSYTF.